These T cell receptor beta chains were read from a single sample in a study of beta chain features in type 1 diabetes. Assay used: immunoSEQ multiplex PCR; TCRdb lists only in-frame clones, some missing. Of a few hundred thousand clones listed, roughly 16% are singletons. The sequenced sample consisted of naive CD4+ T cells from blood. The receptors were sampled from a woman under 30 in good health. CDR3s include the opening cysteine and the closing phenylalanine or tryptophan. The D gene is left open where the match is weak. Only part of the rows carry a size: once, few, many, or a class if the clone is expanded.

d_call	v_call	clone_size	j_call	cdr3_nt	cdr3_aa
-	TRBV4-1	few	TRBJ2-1	TGCGCCAGCAGCCAAGACGGGATCGGTGAGCAGTTCTTC	CASSQDGIGEQFF
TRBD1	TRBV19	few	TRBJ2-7	TGTGCCAGTAGTACCGACAGGGGTCACCCCTACGAGCAGTACTTC	CASSTDRGHPYEQYF
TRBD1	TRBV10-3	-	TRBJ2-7	TGTGCCATCAGTGAGGGGACAGGGCTGGACGAGCAGTACTTC	CAISEGTGLDEQYF
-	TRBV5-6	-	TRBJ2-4	TGTGCCAGCAGCCCGCGACTAACACAAAACATTCAGTACTTC	CASSPRLTQNIQYF
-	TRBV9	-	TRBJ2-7	TGTGCCAGCAGCGTAGCGGGAGAAGGAGAGCAGTACTTC	CASSVAGEGEQYF
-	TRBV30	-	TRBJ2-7	TGTGCGGTGGAGCCTAACTCCTACGAGCAGTACTTC	CAVEPNSYEQYF
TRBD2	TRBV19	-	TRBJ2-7	TGTGCCAGTAGTCCAAGACCGGGACTAACCTACGAGCAGTACTTC	CASSPRPGLTYEQYF
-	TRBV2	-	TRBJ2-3	TGTGCCAGCAGCGGACAGGGAGGGAACACAGATACGCAGTATTTT	CASSGQGGNTDTQYF
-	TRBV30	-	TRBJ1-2	TGTGCCTGGAGTGTACTAGGGCACGGCTACACCTTC	CAWSVLGHGYTF
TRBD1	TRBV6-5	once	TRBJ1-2	TGTGCCAGCAGCCGCAAGGACAGGGGGAAGGGTGGCTACACCTTC	CASSRKDRGKGGYTF
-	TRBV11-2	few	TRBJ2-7	TGTGCCAGCAGCTTAACTATCTCCTACGAGCAGTACTTC	CASSLTISYEQYF
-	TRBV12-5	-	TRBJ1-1	TGTGCTAGTGGTTTGGTACAGGGTAATAGTAACACTGAAGCTTTCTTT	CASGLVQGNSNTEAFF
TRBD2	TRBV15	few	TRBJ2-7	TGTGCCACCAGCAGAGATCTGTTAGCGGGACGTCCCTACGAGCAGTACTTC	CATSRDLLAGRPYEQYF
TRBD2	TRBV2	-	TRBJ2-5	TGTGCCAGCAGTGAGCTAGCGGGGGTCCAAGAGACCCAGTACTTC	CASSELAGVQETQYF
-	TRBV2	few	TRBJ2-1	TGTGCCAGCCGGGTTAGCTCCTACAATGAGCAGTTCTTC	CASRVSSYNEQFF
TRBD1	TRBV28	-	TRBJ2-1	TGTGCCAGCAGCCCAATCACGGAATTTTGGGGGACAGTCGATGAGCAGTTCTTC	CASSPITEFWGTVDEQFF
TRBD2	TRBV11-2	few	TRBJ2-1	TGTGCCAGCAGGCCGAGGACTAGCGGGACCTACAATGAGCAGTTCTTC	CASRPRTSGTYNEQFF
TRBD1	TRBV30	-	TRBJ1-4	TGTGCCTGGGGACAGGGGAATGAAAAACTGTTTTTT	CAWGQGNEKLFF
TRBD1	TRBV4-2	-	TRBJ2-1	TGTGCCAGCAGCCAAGATTGGACAGGAGAGCAGTTCTTC	CASSQDWTGEQFF
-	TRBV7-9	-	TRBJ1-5	TGTGCCAGCAGCTCGCAGGGGACCAATCAGCCCCAGCATTTT	CASSSQGTNQPQHF
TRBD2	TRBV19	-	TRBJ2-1	TGTGCCAGTAGTCCCCCGGGGGGACCCTACAATGAGCAGTTCTTC	CASSPPGGPYNEQFF
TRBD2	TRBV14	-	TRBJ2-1	TGTGCCAGCAGCCAAGAGTTCGGTGGGGGAGGGCTCAATGAGCAGTTCTTC	CASSQEFGGGGLNEQFF
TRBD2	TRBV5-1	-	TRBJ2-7	TGCGCCAGCAGCCTGGGACTAGCGGGAGCAGAAGAGCAGTACTTC	CASSLGLAGAEEQYF
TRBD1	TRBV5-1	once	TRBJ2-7	TGCGCCAGCAGCTTGGCGGCAGGGGGTTCCTACGAGCAGTACTTC	CASSLAAGGSYEQYF
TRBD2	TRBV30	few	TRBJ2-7	TGTGCCTGGAGCGGGAGGCTCTACGAGCAGTACTTC	CAWSGRLYEQYF
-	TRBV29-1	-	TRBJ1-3	TGCAGCGGGGCAGAAGTCTCTGGAAACACCATATATTTT	CSGAEVSGNTIYF
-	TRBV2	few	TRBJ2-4	TGTGCCACAAGGGGGACCGAGGGTGCCAAAAACATTCAGTACTTC	CATRGTEGAKNIQYF
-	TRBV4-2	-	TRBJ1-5	TGTGCCAGCAGCCAAGGGACAGATGGGGTGGTTTCGGCCCAGCATTTT	CASSQGTDGVVSAQHF
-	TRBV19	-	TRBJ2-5	TGTGCCAGTAATTCTCCCGGGGTGCAAGAGACCCAGTACTTC	CASNSPGVQETQYF
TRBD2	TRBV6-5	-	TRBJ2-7	TGTGCCAGCAGTTATCGGACTAGCCTCTCCTACGAGCAGTACTTC	CASSYRTSLSYEQYF
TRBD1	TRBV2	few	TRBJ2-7	TGTGCCAGCAGTGGTTGGGACAGGTCTAGCGAGCAGTACTTC	CASSGWDRSSEQYF
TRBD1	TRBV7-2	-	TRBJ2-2	TGTGCCAGCAGGCCGGGACAGGCGAACACCGGGGAGCTGTTTTTT	CASRPGQANTGELFF
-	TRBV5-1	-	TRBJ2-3	TGCGCCAGCAGCTTCCCTCACACAAACCCCACGCAGTATTTT	CASSFPHTNPTQYF
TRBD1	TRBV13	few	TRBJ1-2	TGTGCCAGCAGCTTAGCGGGACAGATAAAGGGCTACACCTTC	CASSLAGQIKGYTF
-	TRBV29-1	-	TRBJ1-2	TGCAGCGTCCCGGAGGTTTATGGCTACACCTTC	CSVPEVYGYTF
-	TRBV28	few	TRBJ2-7	TGTGCCAGCAGTCCAGGAGGGGCGAAATCCTACGAGCAGTACTTC	CASSPGGAKSYEQYF
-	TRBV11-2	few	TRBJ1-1	TGTGCCAGCAGCTTAGATCGTAGAACTGAAGCTTTCTTT	CASSLDRRTEAFF
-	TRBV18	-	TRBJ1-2	TGTGCCAGCTCACCACCAAGCGGGAAGCTCTATGGCTACACCTTC	CASSPPSGKLYGYTF
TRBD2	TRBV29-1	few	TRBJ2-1	TGCAGCGTTGTCCACCCGGGACTAGCGGGAGCTCGTGAGCAGTTCTTC	CSVVHPGLAGAREQFF
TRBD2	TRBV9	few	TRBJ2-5	TGTGCCAGCAGCGTAGGTCTAGCGGTGACGGGAGAGACCCAGTACTTC	CASSVGLAVTGETQYF
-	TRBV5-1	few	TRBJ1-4	TGCGCCAGCAGCTGGACAACAACTAATGAAAAACTGTTTTTT	CASSWTTTNEKLFF
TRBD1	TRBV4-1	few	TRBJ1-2	TGCGCCAGCAGCCAGGGGACAGCCTCTAACTATGGCTACACCTTC	CASSQGTASNYGYTF
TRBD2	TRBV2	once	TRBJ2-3	TGTGCCAGCAGTGCCGGAGTCCTAGCGGGAGTGACAGATACGCAGTATTTT	CASSAGVLAGVTDTQYF
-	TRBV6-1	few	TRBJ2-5	TGTGCCAGCAGTGACGGTCCGTGGGGGCCAGAGACCCAGTACTTC	CASSDGPWGPETQYF
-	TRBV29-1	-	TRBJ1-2	TGCAGCGTTGAACCGCGTCTCAGGCCATCCTATGGCTACACCTTC	CSVEPRLRPSYGYTF
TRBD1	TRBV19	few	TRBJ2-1	TGTGCCAGTAGTAGTCCGGGGACAGGGGCCCTGTACAATGAGCAGTTCTTC	CASSSPGTGALYNEQFF
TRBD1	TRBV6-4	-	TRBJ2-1	TGTGCCAGCAGTGATCCCGGGACAGCCAACAATGAGCAGTTCTTC	CASSDPGTANNEQFF
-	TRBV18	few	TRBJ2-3	TGTGCCAGCTCACCTAGGAAATCCCCGGGAGATACGCAGTATTTT	CASSPRKSPGDTQYF
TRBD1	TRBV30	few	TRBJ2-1	TGTGCCTGGAGTGTAACGTTGGGCATCGAGGGGGCCAATGAGCAGTTCTTC	CAWSVTLGIEGANEQFF
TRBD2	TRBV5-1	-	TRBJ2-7	TGCGCCAGCAGCTTGTCTAGCGGTCGTCTTTCCGAGCAGTACTTC	CASSLSSGRLSEQYF
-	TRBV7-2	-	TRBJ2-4	TGTGCCAGCAGCTTAGAGCCCACCCAAAACATTCAGTACTTC	CASSLEPTQNIQYF
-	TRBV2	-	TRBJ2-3	TGTGCCAGCAGTGAGCAGGGCGATACGCAGTATTTT	CASSEQGDTQYF
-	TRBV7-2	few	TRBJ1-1	TGTGCCAGCAGCCAATCCTTTCAGGATCGAAAAGCTTTCTTT	CASSQSFQDRKAFF
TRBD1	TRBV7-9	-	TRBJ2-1	TGTGCCAGCAGCCTGGGGGGACAGGGCCTCAATGAGCAGTTCTTC	CASSLGGQGLNEQFF
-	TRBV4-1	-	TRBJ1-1	TGCGCCAGCAGCCAAGAGAGGGTGGGGACTGAAGCTTTCTTT	CASSQERVGTEAFF